Listed below are T cell receptor beta chains from one sample, sequenced in a study of sequential checkpoint blockade in melanoma. Assay: immunoSEQ multiplex PCR; the TCRdb copy retains only in-frame clones and omits some. Of over 8,000 clones in the sample, around 75% were seen once. Sequenced here: CD8+ T cells sorted from blood (inferred from file names), sampled from a patient given nivolumab and ipilimumab in sequence. These receptors were obtained from a human donor with melanoma. Both conserved end residues are part of each CDR3. A D gene is named only where the DNA matches it firmly. A row's size may be missing; if present it is once, few, many or a size class.

d_call: TRBD2
v_call: TRBV5-1
clone_size: NA
j_call: TRBJ2-2
cdr3_aa: CASSLAGTSGSGELFF
cdr3_nt: TGCGCCAGCAGCTTGGCCGGGACTAGCGGGAGCGGGGAGCTGTTTTTT

d_call: NA
v_call: TRBV30
clone_size: NA
j_call: TRBJ2-5
cdr3_aa: CAWTGNQETQYF
cdr3_nt: TGTGCCTGGACAGGGAACCAAGAGACCCAGTACTTC

d_call: NA
v_call: TRBV4-1
clone_size: NA
j_call: TRBJ1-4
cdr3_aa: CASDEGAGYGEKLFF
cdr3_nt: TGCGCCAGCGACGAAGGGGCAGGGTACGGTGAAAAACTGTTTTTT

d_call: NA
v_call: TRBV9
clone_size: NA
j_call: TRBJ1-1
cdr3_aa: CASSPGVSEAFF
cdr3_nt: TGTGCCAGCAGCCCAGGGGTCTCTGAAGCTTTCTTT

d_call: TRBD1
v_call: TRBV27
clone_size: NA
j_call: TRBJ2-2
cdr3_aa: CASSYQGDTGELFF
cdr3_nt: TGTGCCAGCAGCTATCAGGGGGACACCGGGGAGCTGTTTTTT

d_call: NA
v_call: TRBV27
clone_size: NA
j_call: TRBJ1-2
cdr3_aa: CASSLTPSPRLKTGGYTF
cdr3_nt: TGTGCCAGCAGCCTTACCCCCTCCCCGCGGTTAAAAACCGGGGGCTACACCTTC

d_call: NA
v_call: TRBV27
clone_size: NA
j_call: TRBJ2-3
cdr3_aa: CASAKVGGVISTQYF
cdr3_nt: TGTGCCAGCGCCAAAGTCGGGGGTGTTATTAGTACGCAGTATTTT

d_call: NA
v_call: TRBV6-4
clone_size: NA
j_call: TRBJ2-1
cdr3_aa: CASSDSRESSYNEQFF
cdr3_nt: TGTGCCAGCAGTGACTCCCGGGAAAGCTCCTACAATGAGCAGTTCTTC

d_call: NA
v_call: TRBV4-1
clone_size: NA
j_call: TRBJ2-3
cdr3_aa: CASSQGGLTDTQYF
cdr3_nt: TGCGCCAGCAGCCAAGGGGGACTCACAGATACGCAGTATTTT

d_call: TRBD2
v_call: TRBV27
clone_size: NA
j_call: TRBJ2-7
cdr3_aa: CASSSSGGPYEQYF
cdr3_nt: TGTGCCAGCAGTAGTAGCGGGGGGCCCTACGAGCAGTACTTC

d_call: NA
v_call: TRBV27
clone_size: NA
j_call: TRBJ1-1
cdr3_aa: CASSRRGNTEAFF
cdr3_nt: TGTGCCAGCAGCCGTCGGGGGAACACTGAAGCTTTCTTT

d_call: TRBD2
v_call: TRBV29-1
clone_size: NA
j_call: TRBJ2-5
cdr3_aa: CSVTSGRGGETQYF
cdr3_nt: TGCAGCGTCACTAGCGGGAGAGGGGGAGAGACCCAGTACTTC

d_call: TRBD1
v_call: TRBV7-3
clone_size: NA
j_call: TRBJ2-7
cdr3_aa: CASSLLTGDHEQYF
cdr3_nt: TGTGCCAGCAGCTTGTTGACAGGGGACCACGAGCAGTACTTC

d_call: NA
v_call: TRBV9
clone_size: NA
j_call: TRBJ2-3
cdr3_aa: CASSVGIRDFTDTQYF
cdr3_nt: TGTGCCAGCAGCGTAGGGATCCGGGACTTCACAGATACGCAGTATTTT

d_call: TRBD2
v_call: TRBV27
clone_size: NA
j_call: TRBJ2-7
cdr3_aa: CASSLTGGSYEQYF
cdr3_nt: TGTGCCAGCAGTTTAACGGGAGGTTCCTACGAGCAGTACTTC

d_call: TRBD1
v_call: TRBV9
clone_size: NA
j_call: TRBJ2-7
cdr3_aa: CASSSATGGYEQYF
cdr3_nt: TGTGCCAGCAGCTCAGCGACAGGGGGCTACGAGCAGTACTTC

d_call: TRBD1
v_call: TRBV19
clone_size: once
j_call: TRBJ1-1
cdr3_aa: CASSTQGDTEAFF
cdr3_nt: TGTGCCAGTAGTACTCAGGGGGACACTGAAGCTTTCTTT

d_call: NA
v_call: TRBV27
clone_size: NA
j_call: TRBJ2-5
cdr3_aa: CASSQDSNQETQYF
cdr3_nt: TGTGCCAGCAGTCAGGACAGTAACCAAGAGACCCAGTACTTC

d_call: TRBD2
v_call: TRBV27
clone_size: NA
j_call: TRBJ2-1
cdr3_aa: CASSHTSASYNEQFF
cdr3_nt: TGTGCCAGCAGTCACACTAGCGCCTCCTACAATGAGCAGTTCTTC

d_call: NA
v_call: TRBV29-1
clone_size: NA
j_call: TRBJ2-6
cdr3_aa: CSVDLRGANVLTF
cdr3_nt: TGCAGCGTTGACCTGAGGGGGGCCAACGTCCTGACTTTC

d_call: NA
v_call: TRBV5-1
clone_size: NA
j_call: TRBJ1-2
cdr3_aa: CASSLPMRGGYTF
cdr3_nt: TGCGCCAGCAGCCTCCCGATGCGGGGTGGCTACACCTTC

d_call: NA
v_call: TRBV19
clone_size: few
j_call: TRBJ2-6
cdr3_aa: CASSIDLGAISSGANVLTF
cdr3_nt: TGTGCCAGTAGTATAGATCTGGGGGCCATAAGCTCTGGGGCCAACGTCCTGACTTTC

d_call: TRBD2
v_call: TRBV6-1
clone_size: NA
j_call: TRBJ2-5
cdr3_aa: CASMRGGFQETQYF
cdr3_nt: TGTGCCAGCATGCGGGGGGGGTTCCAAGAGACCCAGTACTTC

d_call: TRBD1
v_call: TRBV30
clone_size: NA
j_call: TRBJ1-4
cdr3_aa: CAWDPGQGNEKLFF
cdr3_nt: TGTGCCTGGGATCCGGGACAGGGGAATGAAAAACTGTTTTTT

d_call: NA
v_call: TRBV6-1
clone_size: NA
j_call: TRBJ1-5
cdr3_aa: CASSEATGSNQPQHF
cdr3_nt: TGTGCCAGCAGTGAAGCAACAGGCAGCAATCAGCCCCAGCATTTT

d_call: TRBD2
v_call: TRBV7-3
clone_size: once
j_call: TRBJ2-1
cdr3_aa: CASSLSLAGVHEQFF
cdr3_nt: TGTGCCAGCAGCTTATCCCTAGCGGGAGTTCATGAGCAGTTCTTC

d_call: NA
v_call: TRBV28
clone_size: few
j_call: TRBJ2-7
cdr3_aa: CASSSRGNEQYF
cdr3_nt: TGTGCCAGCAGTTCCAGGGGAAACGAGCAGTACTTC

d_call: TRBD1
v_call: TRBV19
clone_size: NA
j_call: TRBJ1-1
cdr3_aa: CASSIEGAWTEAFF
cdr3_nt: TGTGCCAGTAGTATTGAGGGGGCTTGGACTGAAGCTTTCTTT

d_call: NA
v_call: TRBV5-4
clone_size: NA
j_call: TRBJ2-7
cdr3_aa: CASSLDLLNYEQYF
cdr3_nt: TGTGCCAGCAGCTTGGACCTATTGAACTACGAGCAGTACTTC

d_call: TRBD2
v_call: TRBV5-1
clone_size: NA
j_call: TRBJ2-6
cdr3_aa: CASSSPGVAGTGANVLTF
cdr3_nt: TGCGCCAGCAGCTCCCCCGGGGTAGCGGGAACTGGGGCCAACGTCCTGACTTTC

d_call: NA
v_call: TRBV5-5
clone_size: few
j_call: TRBJ2-7
cdr3_aa: CASSLAYEQYF
cdr3_nt: TGTGCCAGCAGCTTGGCTTACGAGCAGTACTTC

d_call: NA
v_call: TRBV7-7
clone_size: NA
j_call: TRBJ2-7
cdr3_aa: CASSLAVQGYEQYF
cdr3_nt: TGTGCTAGCAGCTTAGCAGTACAGGGCTACGAGCAGTACTTC

d_call: TRBD2
v_call: TRBV9
clone_size: NA
j_call: TRBJ2-3
cdr3_aa: CASTSGGGRTDTQYF
cdr3_nt: TGTGCCAGTACATCGGGCGGGGGAAGGACAGATACGCAGTATTTT

d_call: TRBD1
v_call: TRBV18
clone_size: few
j_call: TRBJ1-2
cdr3_aa: CASSPQGAVEGYTF
cdr3_nt: TGTGCCAGCTCACCACAGGGGGCGGTGGAAGGCTACACCTTC

d_call: NA
v_call: TRBV5-8
clone_size: NA
j_call: TRBJ2-1
cdr3_aa: CASSLELADYNEQFF
cdr3_nt: TGTGCCAGCAGCTTGGAACTAGCTGACTACAATGAGCAGTTCTTC

d_call: TRBD2
v_call: TRBV12-5
clone_size: NA
j_call: TRBJ2-1
cdr3_aa: CASTSGGSGFNEQFF
cdr3_nt: TGTGCTAGTACTTCCGGGGGTAGCGGGTTCAATGAGCAGTTCTTC

d_call: NA
v_call: TRBV19
clone_size: NA
j_call: TRBJ2-7
cdr3_aa: CASSIGGSSTTEQYF
cdr3_nt: TGTGCCAGTAGTATAGGAGGGAGTAGTACGACTGAGCAGTACTTC

d_call: NA
v_call: TRBV5-5
clone_size: NA
j_call: TRBJ2-7
cdr3_aa: CASSLTLTYEQYF
cdr3_nt: TGTGCCAGCAGCCTGACACTTACCTACGAGCAGTACTTC

d_call: NA
v_call: TRBV5-4
clone_size: NA
j_call: TRBJ1-2
cdr3_aa: CASSLAGYNYGYTF
cdr3_nt: TGTGCCAGCAGCTTGGCAGGTTATAACTATGGCTACACCTTC

d_call: NA
v_call: TRBV9
clone_size: medium-sized
j_call: TRBJ1-1
cdr3_aa: CASSVGQPNTEAFF
cdr3_nt: TGTGCCAGCAGCGTGGGACAACCGAACACTGAAGCTTTCTTT

d_call: NA
v_call: TRBV27
clone_size: few
j_call: TRBJ1-1
cdr3_aa: CASSLQGMGGEAFF
cdr3_nt: TGTGCCAGCAGTTTACAGGGCATGGGAGGTGAAGCTTTCTTT

d_call: TRBD1
v_call: TRBV28
clone_size: NA
j_call: TRBJ2-7
cdr3_aa: CASSLWGRGSTYEQYF
cdr3_nt: TGTGCCAGCAGTTTATGGGGCAGGGGGAGCACCTACGAGCAGTACTTC

d_call: TRBD2
v_call: TRBV19
clone_size: NA
j_call: TRBJ2-3
cdr3_aa: CASSGSSGSTDTQYF
cdr3_nt: TGTGCCAGTAGCGGTTCTAGCGGTAGCACAGATACGCAGTATTTT

d_call: TRBD1
v_call: TRBV7-9
clone_size: NA
j_call: TRBJ1-5
cdr3_aa: CASSPEEGTGGDQPQHF
cdr3_nt: TGTGCCAGCAGCCCGGAGGAGGGGACAGGGGGTGATCAGCCCCAGCATTTT

d_call: TRBD1
v_call: TRBV4-3
clone_size: NA
j_call: TRBJ1-2
cdr3_aa: CASSHPGTGRGYTF
cdr3_nt: TGCGCCAGCAGCCACCCCGGGACAGGGCGCGGCTACACCTTC

d_call: NA
v_call: TRBV7-9
clone_size: NA
j_call: TRBJ2-2
cdr3_aa: CGGGVFGTGELFF
cdr3_nt: TGTGGAGGGGGAGTTTTCGGCACCGGGGAGCTGTTTTTT

d_call: NA
v_call: TRBV13
clone_size: NA
j_call: TRBJ2-3
cdr3_aa: CASSSATSTDTQYF
cdr3_nt: TGTGCCAGCAGTTCAGCGACTAGCACAGATACGCAGTATTTT

d_call: NA
v_call: TRBV5-6
clone_size: NA
j_call: TRBJ2-2
cdr3_aa: CASRPDSGELFF
cdr3_nt: TGTGCCAGCAGGCCTGACTCCGGGGAGCTGTTTTTT

d_call: TRBD1
v_call: TRBV7-9
clone_size: NA
j_call: TRBJ1-1
cdr3_aa: CASSWTGFTEAFF
cdr3_nt: TGTGCCAGCAGCTGGACAGGTTTCACTGAAGCTTTCTTT

d_call: TRBD2
v_call: TRBV7-3
clone_size: NA
j_call: TRBJ2-3
cdr3_aa: CASSLVGGPADTQYF
cdr3_nt: TGTGCCAGCAGCTTAGTGGGAGGGCCCGCAGATACGCAGTATTTT

d_call: NA
v_call: TRBV7-9
clone_size: NA
j_call: TRBJ2-1
cdr3_aa: CASSLGVADYNEQFF
cdr3_nt: TGTGCCAGCAGCTTAGGGGTAGCAGACTACAATGAGCAGTTCTTC